This T cell receptor (beta chain) came from a study of blood T cells in healthy people across ages. Remarks on this clonotype: Its specificity is unknown.

Overall study results and limits: Total diversity from one million sequenced T cells was likely underestimated.

A second PCR, run for about 7 to 11 cycles, used a sample-barcoded 5' primer plus a J-beta primer mix. MiXCR, run by TCRdb on the 5' RACE reads, gives a single entry per CDR3 protein. The sample gives over 1,500,000 distinct CDR3 sequences, about 39% of which show up once; roughly 24% is in the top ten. In germline, CDR1 is MNHNY, CDR2 SVGAGI (reference sequence). CDR3 length: 15 amino acids. The V end lost 2 bases, the J end lost 6 bases, and 16 bases lay between the germline ends. This TCR was sampled from a human donor in good health. The sample comprised blood. This chain connects TRBV6-6 to TRBJ1-2, with D unresolved. CDR3 in DNA: TGTGCCAGCAGTTACGGACCCCAATTACTGGATGGCTACACCTTC. Translation gives CASSYGPQLLDGYTF.